This TCR beta chain was sequenced during a study of Graves' ophthalmopathy and Graves' hyperthyroidism. CDR3 length: 15 amino acids. V was clipped by 2 bases and J by 1 base, with 8 bases between them. Germline V gene lookup returns CDR1 MNHEY and CDR2 SVGAGI. This clonotype appeared many times. Amplified TCR beta CDR3 regions were obtained using RNA transcripts as template. HTBI-primed RT-PCR formed the first round, and a multiplex PCR formed the second. TCRdb itself ran the multiplex PCR reads through MiXCR, one entry per CDR3 protein. This table has roughly 230,000 distinct CDR3 sequences, approximately 21% appearing once.

This sequence joins TRBV6-5 and TRBJ2-2; D uncertain. The source of this sequence is a woman aged 45 to 65 with Graves' ophthalmopathy. Sequences were obtained from peripheral blood. This CDR3 is CASSYQQMNTGELFF. Written as DNA, the CDR3 is TGTGCCAGCAGTTACCAGCAGATGAACACCGGGGAGCTGTTTTTT.